The 15 T cell receptor beta chains reported below all come from one sample, sequenced in a study of T cells after yellow fever vaccination. Each CDR3 protein gets one entry after TCRdb re-called the 5' RACE reads with MiXCR. The sample has about 85,000 distinct CDR3 sequences, 10% to 15% seen once. The sequences come from CD8+ T cells not binding an NS4B(214-222) dextramer, sorted from PBMCs, collected roughly 20 days after the first yellow fever vaccination. All receptors derive from a man aged 18-30 years who received the YFV17D yellow fever vaccine.

This clonotype was detected a few times. This chain links TRBV9 with TRBJ1-1; weak D call: TRBD1 (6 bases). The CDR3 loop spans 15 amino acids. V shed 3 bases and J shed 0 bases, with 12 bases lying between them. Germline CDR1 SGDLS, CDR2 YYNGEE. The CDR3 region has the DNA TGTGCCAGCAGCGCCCGAGACAGGCTGAACACTGAAGCTTTCTTT. This gives the protein CASSARDRLNTEAFF.

V gene TRBV5-1 combines with J gene TRBJ2-2, with D hard to call. Trimming stripped 3 bases from V and 0 bases from J, with 12 bases between. The CDR3 contains 16 residues. Germline V CDR1 and CDR2: SGHRS, YFSETQ. The CDR3 DNA sequence: TGCGCCAGCAGCTCCAGGCGCGGTACGAACACCGGGGAGCTGTTTTTT. Amino acid sequence: CASSSRRGTNTGELFF.

The chain combines TRBV6-2 or TRBV6-3 with TRBJ2-7, with D possibly TRBD1 on 6 matching bases. V lost 5 bases and J 2 bases, leaving 16 bases between the germline ends. The CDR3 totals 15 residues. Per germline, CDR1 MNHEY and CDR2 SVGEGT. CDR3 bases: TGTGCCAGCAGTAGCGAAGACAGGATACCCTACGAGCAGTACGTC. Amino acids: CASSSEDRIPYEQYV.

In this sample, this clonotype turned up a few times. V is TRBV27 and J is TRBJ2-1, with D possibly being TRBD2 (6 bases). Germline V gene sequence: CDR1 MNHEY, CDR2 SMNVEV (reference sequence). Trimming pared 2 bases from V and 6 bases from J, leaving 8 bases between. The CDR3 extends over 13 amino acids. CDR3 sequence (DNA): TGTGCCAGCAGTTTAGTACTAGCCAATGAGCAGTTCTTC. It codes for CASSLVLANEQFF.

The V gene is TRBV10-1, the J gene TRBJ2-1; TRBD2 matches at 10 bases. Per the germline V gene, CDR1 is WNHNN and CDR2 is SYGVQD (reference sequence). This CDR3 is built from 17 residues. V trimming: 5 bases; J trimming: 5 bases; junction bases outside the gene matches: 12. The chain's CDR3 is CASSNPLGLAGDNEQFF. The CDR3 DNA sequence: TGCGCCAGCAGTAACCCTTTGGGGCTAGCGGGGGACAATGAGCAGTTCTTC.

The chain links TRBV6-5 to TRBJ2-1, with 15 bases fitting TRBD2. The CDR3 has 19 residues. V gave up 0 bases and J gave up 1 base; unmatched junction bases: 4. Germline CDR1 and CDR2: MNHEY and SVGAGI. CDR3 sequence reads: CASSYSRTSGGASYNEQFF. DNA for the CDR3: TGTGCCAGCAGTTACTCGAGGACTAGCGGGGGGGCTTCCTACAATGAGCAGTTCTTC.

The chain links TRBV4-1 to TRBJ2-1; the match to TRBD1 covers 9 bases. Losses at the gene ends were 4 bases for V and 10 bases for J; bases not matched to a gene: 11. CDR1 is MGHRA, CDR2 YSYEKL, per germline. The CDR3 runs to 15 residues. This chain's CDR3 is CASSRRDREMQEQFF. DNA for the CDR3: TGCGCCAGCAGCCGCCGGGACAGGGAGATGCAAGAGCAGTTCTTC.

The chain joins TRBV7-9 to TRBJ2-6; D unclear. This CDR3 is 16 amino acids long. V shed 5 bases and J shed 3 bases, with 14 bases lying between them. Germline lookup yields CDR1 SEHNR and CDR2 FQNEAQ (reference sequence). In nucleotides, the CDR3 is TGTGCCAGCAGCGACCTGGTTGAAGATGGGGCCAACGTCCTGACTTTC. Its translation: CASSDLVEDGANVLTF.

The rearrangement links TRBV10-3 to TRBJ2-7; D gene ambiguous. This CDR3 region has 13 residues. Germline V gene data show CDR1 as ENHRY and CDR2 as SYGVKD. V was clipped by 3 bases and J by 6 bases, with 12 bases between them. The CDR3: CAISDKWLSEQYF. The CDR3 coding sequence is TGTGCCATCAGTGACAAGTGGCTAAGCGAGCAGTACTTC.

This clonotype was observed a handful of times. The chain carries TRBV10-3 and TRBJ2-3, with TRBD2 matching over 11 bases. The CDR3 extends over 14 amino acids. Per germline, CDR1 ENHRY and CDR2 SYGVKD. V was pared by 8 bases and J by 4 bases, with 5 bases of the junction left unmatched. CDR3 nucleotides: TGTGCCATCCTAGCGGGGGGAGGGCCAGATACGCAGTATTTT. Protein: CAILAGGGPDTQYF.

This clonotype was detected a few times. The rearrangement links TRBV28 to TRBJ2-5; 10 nucleotides align to TRBD1. This CDR3 comprises 15 residues. CDR1 is MDHEN and CDR2 is SYDVKM in the germline V gene. V trimming: 6 bases; J trimming: 4 bases; junction bases outside the gene matches: 8. CDR3 nucleotides: TGTGCCAGCAGGCTACTCGGGACAGGGGCAGAGACCCAGTACTTC. It yields the protein CASRLLGTGAETQYF.

The gene calls are TRBV6-1 and TRBJ1-1, with a possible D match to TRBD1 (5 bases). CDR1 and CDR2 from the germline V gene are MNHNS and SASEGT. CDR3 size: 14 residues. V shed 6 bases and J shed 4 bases, with 15 bases lying between them. The CDR3 is CASRSPGTGTEAFF. The CDR3 bases are TGTGCCAGCAGATCCCCAGGGACGGGCACTGAAGCTTTCTTT.

This clonotype showed up just a few times. V and J are TRBV11-2 and TRBJ1-1; D remains unclear. CDR3 length: 10 residues. Germline values: CDR1 SGHAT, CDR2 FQNNGV. V dropped 2 bases and J dropped 10 bases, with 5 bases sitting between them. The CDR3 sequence: CASSLTTAFF. In nucleotides, the CDR3 is TGTGCCAGCAGCTTAACGACAGCTTTCTTT.

This clonotype has just a few counts. J is TRBJ2-1 and V is TRBV6-1; a possible D gene is TRBD1 (6 bases). Germline V gives CDR1 MNHNS, CDR2 SASEGT. Trimming removed 6 bases from V and 4 bases from J, with 10 bases in between. The CDR3 spans 13 residues. The CDR3 DNA sequence: TGTGCCAGCAGGGCAGGGGTATACAATGAGCAGTTCTTC. Translation gives CASRAGVYNEQFF.

This CDR3 is CASSLTGQGRYSPVREQFF. The CDR3 DNA is TGTGCCAGCAGTTTAACGGGACAGGGGCGCTACAGCCCGGTCCGAGAGCAGTTCTTC. The chain uses TRBV27 and TRBJ2-1; 10 positions match TRBD1. With V trimmed by 2 bases and J by 10 bases, 20 bases remained unmatched. This CDR3 comprises 19 residues. The germline V gene encodes CDR1 MNHEY and CDR2 SMNVEV (reference sequence).